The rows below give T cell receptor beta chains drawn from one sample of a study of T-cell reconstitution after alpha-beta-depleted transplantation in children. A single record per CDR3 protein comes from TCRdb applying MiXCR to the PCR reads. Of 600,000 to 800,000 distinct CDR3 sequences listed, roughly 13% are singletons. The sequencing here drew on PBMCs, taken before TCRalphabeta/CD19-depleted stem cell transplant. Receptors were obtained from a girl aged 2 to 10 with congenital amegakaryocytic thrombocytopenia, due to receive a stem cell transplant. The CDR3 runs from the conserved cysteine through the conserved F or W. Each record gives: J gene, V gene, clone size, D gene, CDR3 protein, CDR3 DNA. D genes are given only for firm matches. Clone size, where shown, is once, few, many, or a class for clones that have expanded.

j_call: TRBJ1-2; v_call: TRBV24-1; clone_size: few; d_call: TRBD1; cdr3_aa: CATSDFSEDRGPGIVEGYTF; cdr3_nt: TGTGCCACCAGTGATTTTTCCGAGGACAGGGGGCCGGGCATCGTGGAGGGCTACACCTTC
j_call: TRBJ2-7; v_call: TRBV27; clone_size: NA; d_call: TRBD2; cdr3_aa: CASSRSGRDYELYF; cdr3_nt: TGTGCCAGCAGCCGTAGCGGGAGGGACTACGAGCTGTACTTC
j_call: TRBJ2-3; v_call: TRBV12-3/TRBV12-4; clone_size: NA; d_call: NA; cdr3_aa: CASSSGTPDTQYF; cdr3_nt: TGTGCCAGCAGTTCCGGGACGCCAGATACGCAGTATTTT
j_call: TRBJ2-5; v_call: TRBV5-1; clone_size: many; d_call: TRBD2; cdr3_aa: CASSLWASGRQETQYF; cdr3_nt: TGCGCCAGCAGCTTGTGGGCTAGCGGGAGGCAAGAGACCCAGTACTTC
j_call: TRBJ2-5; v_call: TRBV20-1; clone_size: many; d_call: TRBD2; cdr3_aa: CSVQSGREETQYF; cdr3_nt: TGCAGCGTCCAGAGCGGGAGGGAAGAGACCCAGTACTTC
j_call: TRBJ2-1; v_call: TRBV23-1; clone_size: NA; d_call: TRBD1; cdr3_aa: CASSQSGPRGYEQFF; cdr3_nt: TGCGCCAGCAGTCAATCTGGACCCAGGGGGTATGAGCAGTTCTTC
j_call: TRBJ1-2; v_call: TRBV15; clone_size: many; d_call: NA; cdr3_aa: CATSRARVGYGYTF; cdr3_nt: TGTGCCACCAGCAGAGCTAGGGTAGGATATGGCTACACCTTC
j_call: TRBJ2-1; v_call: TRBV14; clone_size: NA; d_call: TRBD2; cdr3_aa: CASSLIHPGLAGDEQFF; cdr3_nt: TGTGCCAGCAGCCTCATCCACCCCGGACTAGCGGGCGATGAGCAGTTCTTC
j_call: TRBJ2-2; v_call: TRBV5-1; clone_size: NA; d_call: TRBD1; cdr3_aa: CASSIRTGSPGELFF; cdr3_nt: TGCGCCAGCAGTATACGGACAGGGTCCCCCGGGGAGCTGTTTTTT
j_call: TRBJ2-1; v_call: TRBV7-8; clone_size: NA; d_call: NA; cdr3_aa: CAAGSVPSNEQFF; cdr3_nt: TGTGCCGCGGGGAGTGTGCCCTCCAATGAGCAGTTCTTC
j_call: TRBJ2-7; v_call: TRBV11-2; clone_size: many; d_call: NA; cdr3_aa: CASSFDRISEQYF; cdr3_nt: TGTGCCAGCAGCTTCGATCGGATTTCCGAGCAGTACTTC
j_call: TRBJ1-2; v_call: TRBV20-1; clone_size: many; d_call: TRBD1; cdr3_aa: CRRDRTNYGYTF; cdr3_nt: TGCAGACGGGACAGAACTAACTATGGCTACACCTTC
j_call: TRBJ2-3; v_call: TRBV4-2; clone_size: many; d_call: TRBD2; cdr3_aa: CASSLRTSGLTDTQYF; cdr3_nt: TGTGCCAGCAGCTTACGGACTAGCGGGCTCACAGATACGCAGTATTTT
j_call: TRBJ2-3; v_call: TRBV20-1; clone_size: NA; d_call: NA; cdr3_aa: CSASSLGDTQYF; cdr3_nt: TGCAGTGCTTCCTCCCTCGGAGATACGCAGTATTTT
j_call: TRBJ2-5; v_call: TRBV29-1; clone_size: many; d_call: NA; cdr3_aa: CSGLKIQETQYF; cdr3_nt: TGCAGCGGATTAAAGATCCAAGAGACCCAGTACTTC
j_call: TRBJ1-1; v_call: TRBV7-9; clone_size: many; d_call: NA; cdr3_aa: CASTGRAKNTEAFF; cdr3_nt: TGTGCCAGCACCGGACGGGCGAAGAACACTGAAGCTTTCTTT
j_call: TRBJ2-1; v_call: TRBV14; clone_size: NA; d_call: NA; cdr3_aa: CASSHRSRSNIGQFF; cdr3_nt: TGTGCCAGCAGCCATCGTTCTAGGAGTAATATCGGGCAGTTCTTC
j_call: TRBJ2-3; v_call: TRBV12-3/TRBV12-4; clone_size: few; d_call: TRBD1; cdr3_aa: CASSPNRDSARDTQYF; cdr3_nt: TGTGCCAGCAGTCCGAACCGGGACAGTGCTCGGGATACGCAGTATTTT
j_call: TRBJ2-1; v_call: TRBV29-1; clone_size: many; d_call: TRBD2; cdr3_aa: CSVEIVGTSVYNEQFF; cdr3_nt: TGCAGCGTGGAAATAGTAGGGACTAGCGTCTACAATGAGCAGTTCTTC
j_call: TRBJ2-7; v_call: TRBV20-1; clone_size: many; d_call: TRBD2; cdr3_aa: CSGVSGRFEQYF; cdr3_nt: TGCAGCGGGGTTAGCGGGAGATTTGAGCAGTACTTC
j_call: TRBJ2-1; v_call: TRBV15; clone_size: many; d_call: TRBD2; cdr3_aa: CATSTQQGLAGEWFYNEQFF; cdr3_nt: TGTGCCACCAGCACCCAACAAGGACTAGCGGGAGAGTGGTTCTACAATGAGCAGTTCTTC
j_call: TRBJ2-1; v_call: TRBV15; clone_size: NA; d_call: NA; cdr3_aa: CATSRLDGPYNEQFF; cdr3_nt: TGTGCCACCAGCAGACTCGACGGACCCTACAATGAGCAGTTCTTC
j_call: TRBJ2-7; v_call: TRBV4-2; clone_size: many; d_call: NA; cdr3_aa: CASSQVGLLKEGEQYF; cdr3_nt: TGTGCCAGCAGCCAAGTGGGGCTACTAAAGGAAGGTGAGCAGTACTTC
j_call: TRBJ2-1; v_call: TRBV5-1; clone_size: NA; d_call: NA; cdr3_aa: CASSFRGGSAYNEQFF; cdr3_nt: TGCGCCAGCAGCTTCCGAGGTGGGAGCGCCTACAATGAGCAGTTCTTC
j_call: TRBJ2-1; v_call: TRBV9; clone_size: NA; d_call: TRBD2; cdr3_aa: CASSALLAGALSGSNEQFF; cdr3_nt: TGTGCCAGCAGCGCCCTACTAGCGGGAGCGCTTTCGGGGTCCAATGAGCAGTTCTTC
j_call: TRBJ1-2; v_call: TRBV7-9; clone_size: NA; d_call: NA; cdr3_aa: CASSPTLGSLAGSGYTF; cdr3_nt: TGTGCCAGCAGCCCGACTCTCGGTTCTTTGGCAGGGAGCGGCTACACCTTC
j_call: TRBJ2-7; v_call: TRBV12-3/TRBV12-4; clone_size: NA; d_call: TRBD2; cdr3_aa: CASRDGTSGTYEQYF; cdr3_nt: TGTGCCAGCAGAGATGGGACTAGCGGCACCTACGAGCAGTACTTC
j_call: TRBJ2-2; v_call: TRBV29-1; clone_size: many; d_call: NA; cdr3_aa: CSVGLGAGELFF; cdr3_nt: TGCAGCGTTGGACTTGGGGCCGGGGAGCTGTTTTTT
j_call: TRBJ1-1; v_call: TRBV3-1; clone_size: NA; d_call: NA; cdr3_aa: CASSQDLGQLAEAFF; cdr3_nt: TGTGCCAGCAGCCAAGATCTGGGGCAGCTCGCTGAAGCTTTCTTT
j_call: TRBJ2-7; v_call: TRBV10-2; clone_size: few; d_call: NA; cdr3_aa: CASHGGAAVVEQYF; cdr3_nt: TGCGCCAGTCACGGGGGAGCGGCTGTCGTGGAGCAGTACTTC
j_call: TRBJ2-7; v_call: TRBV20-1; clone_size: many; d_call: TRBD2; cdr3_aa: CSARLAGVGEQYF; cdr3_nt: TGCAGTGCTAGACTAGCGGGAGTAGGAGAGCAGTACTTC
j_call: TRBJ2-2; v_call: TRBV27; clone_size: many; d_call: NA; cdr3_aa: CASSLVGGSSAGELFF; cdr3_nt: TGTGCCAGCAGTTTAGTTGGTGGGAGCTCGGCCGGGGAGCTGTTTTTT
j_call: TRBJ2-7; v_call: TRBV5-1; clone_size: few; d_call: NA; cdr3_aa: CASSPRDVQGEQYF; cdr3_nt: TGCGCCAGCAGCCCCCGGGACGTCCAGGGGGAGCAGTACTTC
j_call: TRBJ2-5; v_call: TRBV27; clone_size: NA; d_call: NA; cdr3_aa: CASSGAAGYQETQYF; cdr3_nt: TGTGCCAGCAGTGGGGCAGCCGGTTACCAAGAGACCCAGTACTTC
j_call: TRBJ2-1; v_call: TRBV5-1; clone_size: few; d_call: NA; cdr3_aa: CASSLELAVNEQFF; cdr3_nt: TGCGCCAGCAGCTTGGAATTAGCGGTCAATGAGCAGTTCTTC
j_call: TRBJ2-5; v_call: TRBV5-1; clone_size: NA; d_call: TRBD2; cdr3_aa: CASSRPGGAFETQYF; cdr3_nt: TGCGCCAGCAGCCGGCCCGGGGGGGCTTTCGAGACCCAGTACTTC
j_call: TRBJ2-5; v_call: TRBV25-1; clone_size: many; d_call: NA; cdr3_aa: CASTPPYQETQYF; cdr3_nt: TGTGCCAGCACCCCACCGTACCAAGAGACCCAGTACTTC
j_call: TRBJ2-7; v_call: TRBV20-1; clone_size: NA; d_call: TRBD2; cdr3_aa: CSARTTSGRIVDEQYF; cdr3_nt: TGCAGTGCTAGGACGACTAGCGGGAGGATCGTCGACGAGCAGTACTTC
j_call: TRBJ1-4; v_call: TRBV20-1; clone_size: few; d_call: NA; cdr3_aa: CSATYNEKLFF; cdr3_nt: TGCAGTGCTACCTATAATGAAAAACTGTTTTTT
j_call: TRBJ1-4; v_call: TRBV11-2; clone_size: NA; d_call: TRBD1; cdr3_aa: CASSLGLDWDRKEKLFF; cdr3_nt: TGTGCCAGCAGCTTAGGCCTCGACTGGGACAGGAAGGAAAAACTGTTTTTT
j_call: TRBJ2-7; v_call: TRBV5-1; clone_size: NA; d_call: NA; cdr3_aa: CASSLEGRSYEQYF; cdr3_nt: TGCGCCAGCAGCTTGGAGGGGCGCTCCTACGAGCAGTACTTC
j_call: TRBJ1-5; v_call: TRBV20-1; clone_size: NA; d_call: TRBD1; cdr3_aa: CSALITGGRGNQPQHF; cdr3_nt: TGCAGTGCCCTTATTACAGGGGGCAGAGGCAATCAGCCCCAGCATTTT
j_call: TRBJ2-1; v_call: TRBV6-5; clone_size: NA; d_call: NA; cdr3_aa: CASSHSRETYNEQFF; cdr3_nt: TGTGCCAGCAGCCACTCGAGGGAGACATACAATGAGCAGTTCTTC
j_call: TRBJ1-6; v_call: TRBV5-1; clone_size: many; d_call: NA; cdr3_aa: CASSSRVGLSPLHF; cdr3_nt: TGCGCCAGCAGCTCCCGCGTGGGGCTTTCACCCCTCCACTTT
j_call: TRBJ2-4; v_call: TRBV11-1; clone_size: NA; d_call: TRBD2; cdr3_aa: CASSTGGSPGTSFRAKNIQYF; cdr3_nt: TGTGCCAGCAGCACCGGAGGTTCTCCGGGGACTAGCTTTCGAGCCAAAAACATTCAGTACTTC
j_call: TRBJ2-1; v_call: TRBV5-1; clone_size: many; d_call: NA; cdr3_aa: CASSLAVRVSGQFF; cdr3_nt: TGCGCCAGCAGCTTGGCCGTCCGGGTTTCGGGGCAGTTCTTC
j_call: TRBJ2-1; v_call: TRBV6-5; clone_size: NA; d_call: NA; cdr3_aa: CASSYSTHNEQFF; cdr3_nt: TGTGCCAGCAGTTACTCTACCCACAATGAGCAGTTCTTC
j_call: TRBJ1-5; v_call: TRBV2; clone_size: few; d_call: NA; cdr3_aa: CASSASGQPQHF; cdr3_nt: TGTGCCAGCAGCGCTTCCGGGCAGCCCCAGCATTTT
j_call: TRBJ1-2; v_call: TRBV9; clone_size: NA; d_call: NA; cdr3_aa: CASSVTKTGYGYTF; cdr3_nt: TGTGCCAGCAGCGTTACCAAGACCGGCTATGGCTACACCTTC
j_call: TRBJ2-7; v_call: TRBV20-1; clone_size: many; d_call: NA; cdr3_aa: CSARDLGYHYEQYF; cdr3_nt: TGCAGTGCTAGAGATCTAGGCTACCACTACGAGCAGTACTTC